Here is one T cell receptor beta chain with its context. The target antigen is unknown. TCRdb recomputed calls from the RACE reads with MiXCR, one row per CDR3 protein. This table has about 93,000 distinct CDR3 sequences, around 9% appearing once. The CDR3 contains 12 residues. Germline V CDR1 and CDR2: MNHEY, SVGAGI. Trimming cost V 10 bases and J 1 base, with 10 bases left between them. This specimen comes from a study of human T cells and chemical hapten exposure. Study background: Per-sample TCR yield variability stemmed mainly from small pooled library volume differences. General observations from the study: There was no change with DPC sensitization in TCRs above 1 in 1000 frequency.

The time point was: healthy volunteer bleed at 2 weeks. Unfractionated whole blood yielded total RNA. The chain has TRBV6-5 and TRBJ1-1; no definite D call. The sequenced sample consisted of whole blood. The source is a female donor in good health. Some clones in this sample may be carry-over from other donors' samples. In DNA form, the CDR3 reads TGTGCCACTCTTACAGCGAACACTGAAGCTTTCTTT. Its protein is CATLTANTEAFF.